This T cell receptor (beta chain) was recorded in a study of CD8+ T cells in alopecia areata. In this sample, this clone turned up a few times. Its antigen is currently unknown. General study results and limits: Normal skin contains resident alphabeta T cells, and these are also sequenced in scalp samples. Lesional scalp displayed greater clonality than normal scalp, most notably in alopecia totalis/universalis.

Reverse transcribed after extraction, RNA yielded cDNA as the sequencing template. TCRdb's copy holds only in-frame clones and misses some; the assay was immunoSEQ multiplex PCR. Of some 200,000 clones in the sample, approximately 60% were seen once. The trim removed 8 bases at V and 5 bases at J, leaving 9 bases unmatched. CDR1 is SEHNR, CDR2 FQNEAQ, per germline (reference sequence). There are 14 residues in the CDR3. The V and J genes are TRBV7-9 and TRBJ2-7, with 10 bases fitting TRBD2. This TCR came from a human donor in good health. The specimen sequenced was CD8+ T cells sorted from blood. The CDR3 spells CASWNSGGPDEQYF. DNA of the CDR3: TGTGCCAGCTGGAATAGCGGGGGGCCGGACGAGCAGTACTTC.